This TCR beta chain was obtained from a study of CD8+ T cells in alopecia areata. RNA, once extracted, was reverse transcribed into cDNA for use as the sequencing template. Repertoires were generated with immunoSEQ multiplex PCR, while TCRdb's copy carries only in-frame clones and drops some. The table has roughly 130,000 clones, roughly 58% seen once; the top ten hold 4.5%. CDR1 and CDR2 from the germline V gene are SGHDT and YYEEEE. This CDR3 contains 17 residues. Trimming removed 0 bases from V and 2 bases from J; junction bases left unmatched: 9. The rearrangement uses TRBV5-6 and TRBJ2-3; TRBD2 matches 7 bases. Sequencing was performed on CD4+ T cells sorted from blood, taken at week 0. The sequence was collected from a human donor with alopecia areata. CDR3 DNA: TGTGCCAGCAGCTTGGGAGGGTCTAGCGGATTCACAGATACGCAGTATTTT. This codes for CASSLGGSSGFTDTQYF. Full variable domain (outside the CDR3, taken from reference TRBV5-6 and TRBJ2-3): DAGVTQSPTHLIKTRGQQVTLRCSPKSGHDTVSWYQQALGQGPQFIFQYYEEEERQRGNFPDRFSGHQFPNYSSELNVNALLLGDSALYLCASSLGGSSGFTDTQYFGPGTRLTVL.